This T cell receptor (beta chain) was retrieved from a study of preoperative IRX-2 immunotherapy in early breast cancer. TCRdb's copy holds only in-frame clones and misses some; the assay was immunoSEQ multiplex PCR. This sample yields around 11,000 clones, of which roughly 76% are seen a single time; around 5.9% belongs to the top ten. V shed 5 bases and J shed 4 bases, with 14 bases lying between them. The CDR3 runs 14 residues. Germline lookup yields CDR1 SGHNT and CDR2 YENEEA. As for treatment: preoperative locoregional IRX-2 cytokine immunotherapy. This phase Ib study tested locoregional IRX-2 cytokine immunotherapy given before surgery.

The gene calls are TRBV11-3 and TRBJ1-2, with D perhaps TRBD1 (5 bases). This sample comprised lymph node tissue, obtained before IRX-2 immunotherapy. The TCR was taken from a human donor with breast cancer. The CDR3 reads CASSQVQGRYGYTF. CDR3 in DNA: TGTGCCAGCAGCCAAGTGCAGGGCCGCTATGGCTACACCTTC.